Following are 5 T cell receptor beta chains from one sample sequenced in a study of blood T cell repertoires in COVID-19. Measured with immunoSEQ multiplex PCR; TCRdb has only the in-frame clones, and not every one. The sample has about 53,000 clones, around 86% seen once. Input material: peripheral blood. The receptors come from a woman aged 80 or over with COVID-19, enrolled during active disease.

V gene TRBV7-2 combines with J gene TRBJ2-1, with D hard to call. The CDR3 sequence is 17 residues long. Trimming took 3 bases from V and 6 from J, leaving 21 bases between them. CDR1 is SGHTA and CDR2 is FQGNSA in the germline V gene. For the CDR3, the DNA is TGTGCCAGCAGCTTCTCCCTACTTGGGCGAACCCTCAATGAGCAGTTCTTC. Its protein product is CASSFSLLGRTLNEQFF.

This clone was detected once. This chain uses TRBV2 with TRBJ2-5, with 7 positions matching TRBD1. Looked up from germline, CDR1 is SNHLY and CDR2 is FYNNEI. The junction had 9 bases not matched to a gene; V was cut back by 8 bases and J by 3 bases. The CDR3 has 14 amino acids. CDR3 amino acids: CASVSGTVKETQYF. CDR3 sequence (DNA): TGTGCCAGCGTCTCCGGGACAGTTAAAGAGACCCAGTACTTC.

This clone came up a few times. This chain joins TRBV6-5 and TRBJ2-1; D remains unclear. Trimming removed 2 bases from V and 1 base from J, with 9 bases in between. Looked up from germline, CDR1 is MNHEY and CDR2 is SVGAGI. The CDR3 is 15 residues long. The CDR3 protein is CASSYVQRSYNEQFF. In DNA, the CDR3 is TGTGCCAGCAGTTACGTCCAGCGATCCTACAATGAGCAGTTCTTC.

This sequence joins TRBV27 and TRBJ2-5; 8 bases are a match to TRBD2. Unmatched junction bases numbered 5, after V lost 3 bases and J lost 2 bases. Germline CDR1 and CDR2: MNHEY and SMNVEV (reference sequence). There are 15 residues in the CDR3. CDR3 DNA sequence: TGTGCCAGCAGTTTCCTCCGGGGGGGACAAGAGACCCAGTACTTC. Protein sequence: CASSFLRGGQETQYF.

With regard to this clone: The conserved closing phenylalanine or tryptophan is absent in this CDR3, likely reflecting a read error. No DNA is shown, since the ends of the CDR3 on it are uncertain; the CDR3 is the one TCRdb lists. J is TRBJ1-1 and V is TRBV6-5. CDR1 MNHEY and CDR2 SVGAGI come from the germline V gene. The CDR3 length equals 12 residues, ends included. The CDR3 loop reads CASFVGVAGLLL.